This is a list of T cell receptor beta chains from one sample in a study of blood T cell repertoires in COVID-19. The protocol was immunoSEQ multiplex PCR, while the TCRdb copy is restricted to in-frame clones and leaves out a portion. In the table there are roughly 250,000 clones, around 87% of which are singletons. Sequenced material: PBMCs or T cells enriched from blood (not recorded which). Receptors originate from a woman aged 18-30 years who had recovered from COVID-19. The CDR3 runs from the conserved cysteine through the conserved F or W. Fields, in order: V gene, clone size, D gene, J gene, CDR3 DNA, CDR3 protein. D genes are given only for firm matches. Clone sizes are given selectively: once, few, many, or a class where the clone is expanded.

TRBV6-5,-,-,TRBJ2-7,TGTGCCAGCAAGTATGGCAGCTCCTACGAGCAGTACTTC,CASKYGSSYEQYF
TRBV10-2,-,-,TRBJ1-6,TGCGCCAGCAGTGGGTCCGTACTTGAGGGTTCTATACCTAAAAATAATTCACCCCTCCACTTT,CASSGSVLEGSIPKNNSPLHF
TRBV11-2,once,-,TRBJ2-7,TGTGCCAGCAGCTTAGCAGGACCGGGACACGGCTACGAGCAGTACTTC,CASSLAGPGHGYEQYF
TRBV19,-,-,TRBJ2-1,TGTGCCAGTAGCGCGGACCGGGGCAATGAGCAGTTCTTC,CASSADRGNEQFF
TRBV4-1,-,TRBD1,TRBJ2-5,TGCGCCAGCAGCCAAGATGCGGGACAGGGGCAGGAGACCCAGTACTTC,CASSQDAGQGQETQYF
TRBV10-3,few,-,TRBJ2-1,TGTGCCACTAAAGGGGGGGCCCAGTACAATGAGCAGTTCTTC,CATKGGAQYNEQFF
TRBV19,-,-,TRBJ1-1,TGCGAAGGGAGGAACACTGAAGCTTTCTTT,CEGRNTEAFF
TRBV24-1,-,-,TRBJ2-2,TGTGCCACCAGTGATTTGAGGTTAGCGGAGGAGAACACCGGGGAGCTGTTTTTT,CATSDLRLAEENTGELFF
TRBV21-1,once,-,TRBJ1-1,TGTGCCAGCAGCAAAGTTTTTGGAGGGGGAGGGAGCGGCACTGAAGCTTTCTTT,CASSKVFGGGGSGTEAFF
TRBV9,-,-,TRBJ1-5,TGTGCCAGCAGCCTTCATTCCGGTCAGCCCCAGCATTTT,CASSLHSGQPQHF
TRBV29-1,-,-,TRBJ2-1,TGCAGCGTTGTAACCGGGACTTCCTACAATGAGCAGTTCTTC,CSVVTGTSYNEQFF
TRBV19,-,-,TRBJ2-2,TGTGCCAGTAGTATAGGCGGAGGGGCCTACACCGGGGAGCTGTTTTTT,CASSIGGGAYTGELFF
TRBV2,-,TRBD1,TRBJ1-6,TGTGCCAGCAGAAGGACAGGGGGACATTCACCCCTCCACTTT,CASRRTGGHSPLHF
TRBV27,-,TRBD1,TRBJ1-5,TGTGCCAGCAGAGAAGGGGGCTTAGGCAATCAGCCCCAGCATTTT,CASREGGLGNQPQHF
TRBV2,-,TRBD1,TRBJ1-5,TGTGCCAGCCGGGACAGGGCCTCCCTTAGCAATCAGCCCCAGCATTTT,CASRDRASLSNQPQHF
TRBV7-2,-,-,TRBJ2-5,TGTGCCAGCAGCGCCGGGATGGTCTACGAGACCCAGTACTTC,CASSAGMVYETQYF
TRBV18,-,TRBD1,TRBJ1-1,TGTGCCAGCTCACCCCTAAGCCCGGGACAGGACACGAACACTGAAGCTTTCTTT,CASSPLSPGQDTNTEAFF
TRBV5-4,-,TRBD1,TRBJ2-1,TGTGCCAGCAGCAGACGGGGTGGGGGACAGGGGTCATACAATGAGCAGTTCTTC,CASSRRGGGQGSYNEQFF
TRBV2,-,-,TRBJ2-7,TGTGCCAGCAGTTTTACAAGGAGCTCCTACGAGCAGTACTTC,CASSFTRSSYEQYF
TRBV6-5,-,-,TRBJ2-7,TGTGCCAGCAGTTACCTCCCTGGGCGGGGCTCCTACGAGCAGTACTTC,CASSYLPGRGSYEQYF
TRBV5-1,-,TRBD1,TRBJ1-2,TGCGCCAGCAGCGCCCGACAGGGCGGCTATGGCTACACCTTC,CASSARQGGYGYTF
TRBV11-2,-,TRBD1,TRBJ2-4,TGTGCCAGCAGCCCCCGGGACAGGGGTGCCAAAAACATTCAGTACTTC,CASSPRDRGAKNIQYF
TRBV7-9,-,TRBD1,TRBJ2-7,TGTGCCAGCAGCTTCTCGGACAGGGCCCACTACGAGCAGTACTTC,CASSFSDRAHYEQYF
TRBV7-8,-,-,TRBJ2-1,TGTGCCAGCAGCTTAGTTGCGGGGACCTACAATGAGCAGTTCTTC,CASSLVAGTYNEQFF
TRBV7-9,-,TRBD2,TRBJ2-3,TGTGCCAGCAGCTTAATTTCGGCGGGGGACACAGATACGCAGTATTTT,CASSLISAGDTDTQYF
TRBV7-9,-,-,TRBJ1-1,TGTGCCAGCAGCTTTGAGGTTGGCGGGGCTGAAGCTTTCTTT,CASSFEVGGAEAFF
TRBV7-9,-,-,TRBJ2-3,TGTGCCAGCAGCTTCTCCCCCACACAGGGGCCGGGGGGCACAGATACGCAGTATTTT,CASSFSPTQGPGGTDTQYF
TRBV2,-,-,TRBJ2-6,TGTGCCAGCAGTGAAGCTACAGCGGGCTCTGGGGCCAACGTCCTGACTTTC,CASSEATAGSGANVLTF
TRBV2,-,TRBD1,TRBJ1-2,TGTGCCAGCATAGGTACACCGGACAGGGGAGACTATGGCTACACCTTC,CASIGTPDRGDYGYTF
TRBV5-4,-,TRBD2,TRBJ2-3,TGTGCCAGCAGCCCTGGCCCCTCTAGCGGGGGGGCAGATACGCAGTATTTT,CASSPGPSSGGADTQYF
TRBV10-3,once,-,TRBJ2-3,TGTGCCATCGGGGCCACAGATACGCAGTATTTT,CAIGATDTQYF
TRBV5-8,-,-,TRBJ2-1,TGTGCCAGCAGCTTGGCCGGGGGGCGATACAATGAGCAGTTCTTC,CASSLAGGRYNEQFF
TRBV24-1,-,TRBD2,TRBJ2-1,TGTGCCACCAGCGCTAGCGGGGGGCTGACCTACAATGAGCAGTTCTTC,CATSASGGLTYNEQFF
TRBV7-6,-,-,TRBJ2-1,TGTGCCAGCAGCCCCCGGGGGGCCAGCTCCTACAATGAGCAGTTCTTC,CASSPRGASSYNEQFF
TRBV15,-,-,TRBJ1-2,TGTGCCACCAGCAGAGATGGGGGGGGCTACACCTTC,CATSRDGGGYTF
TRBV5-1,-,TRBD2,TRBJ2-5,TGCGCCAGCAGCAGGACTAGCAGCCAAGAGACCCAGTACTTC,CASSRTSSQETQYF
TRBV6-5,-,-,TRBJ2-7,TGTGCCAGCAGTTATGGGGGGGCGAGCTCCTACGAGCAGTACTTC,CASSYGGASSYEQYF
TRBV7-9,-,TRBD1,TRBJ1-4,TGTGCCAGCAGCTGGAGTACAGGGGGCACTAATGAAAAACTGTTTTTT,CASSWSTGGTNEKLFF
TRBV5-1,once,TRBD2,TRBJ2-3,TGCGCCAGCAGCTTGGAGCGGGGGGGCGTGGATACGCAGTATTTT,CASSLERGGVDTQYF
TRBV7-9,-,-,TRBJ2-5,TGTGCCAGCAGCTTAGTCTTAGGACGGACAACTCCCCAGTACTTC,CASSLVLGRTTPQYF
TRBV2,once,-,TRBJ2-1,TGTGCCAGCAGTGGGGTAGCTCAGCAGTTCTTC,CASSGVAQQFF
TRBV28,-,-,TRBJ2-7,TGTGCCAGCGGAGGGGGGGGCGATGTCGAGCAGTACTTC,CASGGGGDVEQYF
TRBV9,-,TRBD2,TRBJ2-1,TGTGCCAGCAGCGTACCCCGGGCTAGCGGGGGATCCTACAATGAGCAGTTCTTC,CASSVPRASGGSYNEQFF
TRBV19,-,TRBD1,TRBJ1-5,TGTGCCAGCGTTGACAGGGCTAATCAGCCCCAGCATTTT,CASVDRANQPQHF
TRBV5-1,-,TRBD2,TRBJ2-7,TGCGCCAGCAGCCCAGTGGGCGGGGGGTCCTACGAGCAGTACTTC,CASSPVGGGSYEQYF
TRBV5-1,-,-,TRBJ1-2,TGCGCCAGCAGCTTGTTAGGCAGGACAGTGGGCTATGGCTACACCTTC,CASSLLGRTVGYGYTF
TRBV6-1,-,TRBD1,TRBJ1-6,TGTGCCAGCAGTGTAGGGGGGACAGGGACTTCACCCCTCCACTTT,CASSVGGTGTSPLHF
TRBV9,-,-,TRBJ2-7,TGTGCCAGCAGCGTCGGGGGACGTTTAGAGTACGAGCAGTACTTC,CASSVGGRLEYEQYF
TRBV5-1,-,-,TRBJ1-1,TGCGCCAGCAGGGTTACAGGAGACTTAATGAACACTGAAGCTTTCTTT,CASRVTGDLMNTEAFF
TRBV7-6,-,-,TRBJ1-1,TGTGCCAGCAGCTTAGGAGGGGATGGGGGGACTGAAGCTTTCTTT,CASSLGGDGGTEAFF
TRBV11-2,-,TRBD2,TRBJ2-3,TGTGCCAGCAGCTTTAGCTCTAGCGGGGGATCTAGCACAGATACGCAGTATTTT,CASSFSSSGGSSTDTQYF
TRBV28,once,TRBD1,TRBJ1-6,TGTGCCAGCACCGCAGGGGGCCAGAATTCACCCCTCCACTTT,CASTAGGQNSPLHF
TRBV2,-,TRBD1,TRBJ2-7,TGTGCCAGCAGTGGCCTTGGACAGGGGGTATCGGAGCAGTACTTC,CASSGLGQGVSEQYF
TRBV19,-,TRBD1,TRBJ1-5,TGTGCCAGTAGGAGCGCCACTCGGGACAGAAGGAATCAGCCCCAGCATTTT,CASRSATRDRRNQPQHF
TRBV6-2/TRBV6-3,-,TRBD2,TRBJ2-2,TGTGCCAGCAGTTACTCGCATCCGGGACTAGGTTCCACCGGGGAGCTGTTTTTT,CASSYSHPGLGSTGELFF
TRBV4-1,-,-,TRBJ1-1,TGCGCCAGCAGCCAAGACAGGGGAAACACTGAAGCTTTCTTT,CASSQDRGNTEAFF
TRBV27,-,TRBD1,TRBJ1-2,TGTGCCAGCAGTTCCTCAACAGGGGTTGGCTACACCTTC,CASSSSTGVGYTF